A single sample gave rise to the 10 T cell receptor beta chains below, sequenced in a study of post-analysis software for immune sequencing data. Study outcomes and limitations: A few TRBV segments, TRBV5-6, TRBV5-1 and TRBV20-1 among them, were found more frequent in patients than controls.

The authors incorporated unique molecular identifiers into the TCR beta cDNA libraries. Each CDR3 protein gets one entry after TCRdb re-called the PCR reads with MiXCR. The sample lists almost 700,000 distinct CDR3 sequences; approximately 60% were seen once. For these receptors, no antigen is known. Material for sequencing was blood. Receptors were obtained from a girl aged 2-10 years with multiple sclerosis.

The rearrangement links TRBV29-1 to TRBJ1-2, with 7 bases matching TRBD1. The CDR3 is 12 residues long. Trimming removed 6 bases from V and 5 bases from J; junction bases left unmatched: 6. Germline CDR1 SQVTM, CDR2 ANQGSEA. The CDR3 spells CSVSDRDYGYTF. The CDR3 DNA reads TGCAGCGTATCCGACAGGGATTATGGCTACACCTTC.

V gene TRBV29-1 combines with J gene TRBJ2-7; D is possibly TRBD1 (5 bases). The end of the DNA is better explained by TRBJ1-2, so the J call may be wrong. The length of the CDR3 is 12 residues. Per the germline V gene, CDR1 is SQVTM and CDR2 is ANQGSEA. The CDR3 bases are TGCAGCGCCCTCGGGGGGGTGGAGGGCTACACCTTC. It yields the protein CSALGGVEGYTF.

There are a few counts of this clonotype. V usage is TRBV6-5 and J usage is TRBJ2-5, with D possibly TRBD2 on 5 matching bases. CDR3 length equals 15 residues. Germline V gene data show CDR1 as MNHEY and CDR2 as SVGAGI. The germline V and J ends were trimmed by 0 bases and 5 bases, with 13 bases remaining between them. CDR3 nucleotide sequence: TGTGCCAGCAGTTACTCGATTCCCTCGGGGGAGACCCAGTACTTC. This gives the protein CASSYSIPSGETQYF.

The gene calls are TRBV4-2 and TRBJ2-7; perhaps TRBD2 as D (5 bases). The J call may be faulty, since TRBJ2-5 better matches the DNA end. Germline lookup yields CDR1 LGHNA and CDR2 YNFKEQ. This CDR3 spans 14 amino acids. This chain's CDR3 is CASSQGSREETQYF. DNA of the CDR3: TGTGCCAGCAGCCAAGGATCGAGGGAAGAGACCCAGTACTTC.

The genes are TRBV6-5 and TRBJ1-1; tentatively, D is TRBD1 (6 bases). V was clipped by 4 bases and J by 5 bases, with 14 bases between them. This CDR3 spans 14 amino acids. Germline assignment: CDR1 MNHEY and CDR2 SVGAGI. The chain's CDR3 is CASSSSTGQTEAFF. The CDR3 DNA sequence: TGTGCCAGCAGTTCCTCGACAGGACAAACTGAAGCTTTCTTT.

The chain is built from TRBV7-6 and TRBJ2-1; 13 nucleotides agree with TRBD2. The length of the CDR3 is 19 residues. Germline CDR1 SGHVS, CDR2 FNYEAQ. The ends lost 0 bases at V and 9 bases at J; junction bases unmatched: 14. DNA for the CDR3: TGTGCCAGCAGCTTAGCAACTAGCGGGAGGGCGGATAATATCCGTGAGCAGTTCTTC. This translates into CASSLATSGRADNIREQFF.

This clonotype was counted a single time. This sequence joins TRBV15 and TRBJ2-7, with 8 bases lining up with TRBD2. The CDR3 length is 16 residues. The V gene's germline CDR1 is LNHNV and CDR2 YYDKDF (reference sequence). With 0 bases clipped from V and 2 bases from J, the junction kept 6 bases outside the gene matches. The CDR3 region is CATSRDRREDTYEQYF. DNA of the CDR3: TGTGCCACCAGCAGAGATAGGCGGGAGGACACCTACGAGCAGTACTTC.

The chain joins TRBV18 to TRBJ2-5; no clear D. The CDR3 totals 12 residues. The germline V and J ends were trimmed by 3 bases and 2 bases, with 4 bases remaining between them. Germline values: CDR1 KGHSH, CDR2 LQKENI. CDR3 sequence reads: CASSPEQETQYF. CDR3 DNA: TGTGCCAGCTCACCGGAGCAAGAGACCCAGTACTTC.

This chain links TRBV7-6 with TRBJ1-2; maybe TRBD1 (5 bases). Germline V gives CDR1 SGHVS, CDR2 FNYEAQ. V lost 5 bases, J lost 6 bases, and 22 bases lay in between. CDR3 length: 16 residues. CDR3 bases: TGTGCCAGCAGCCCCATCCGCGGGGGGGGAGGCGATGGCTACACCTTC. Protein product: CASSPIRGGGGDGYTF.

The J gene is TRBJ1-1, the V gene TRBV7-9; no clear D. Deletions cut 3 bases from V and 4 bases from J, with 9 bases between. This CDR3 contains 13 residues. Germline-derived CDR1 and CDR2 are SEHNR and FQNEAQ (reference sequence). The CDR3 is CASSLKGITEAFF. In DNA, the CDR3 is TGTGCCAGCAGCTTGAAGGGAATCACTGAAGCTTTCTTT.